Here is one T cell receptor beta chain with its context. The specificity of this receptor is unknown. Within one base of it there is no much larger clone, and no base qualities were kept. This sample stems from a study of blood T cell repertoires in COVID-19 (TCRdb year 2020). About the investigation overall: Samples covering the acute and convalescent phases of COVID-19 were provided by collaborators in the United States, Italy and Spain. Sample metadata almost always included a de-identified subject ID, COVID-19 status, age in years and sex. The prospective study material was composed of cDNA or gDNA derived from T cells, B-cell-depleted T cells, or PBMCs. Samples were obtained from the ongoing ImmuneRACE study (first 160 participants) and from about 1,300 subjects provided by 6 global collaborators. The dataset comprised deeply sampled blood TCRbeta repertoires from subjects exposed to, actively infected with, or recovered from COVID-19. Where available, HLA class I and class II types were obtained from metadata supplied by the sample provider rather than from assay-based typing. A freely available public database, intended as a resource for researchers studying the immune response to SARS-CoV-2, is where the repertoires were released.

V and J are trimmed by 4 bases and 6 bases, and the gene matches miss 10 bases of the junction. CDR3 length: 17 amino acids, cysteine to phenylalanine. Only the CDR3 portion is preserved as DNA: 51 bases, with reading frame beginning at the first base. Looking up the germline V gene (reference sequence) yields CDR1 LNHNV and CDR2 YYDKDF. TCRbeta CDR3 regions were amplified from genomic DNA by means of the immunoSEQ Assay, a bias-controlled multiplex PCR. Per the source publication's procedure: The number of nucleated cells in each sample was estimated from the amplification of reference gene primers within the assay. To quantify the absolute abundance of each unique TCRbeta CDR3 rearrangement, sequence reads were collapsed and filtered. Productive Simpson clonality was computed per sample as the square root of Simpson's diversity index over productive rearrangements. Sourced from immuneACCESS, this table was stored by TCRdb with only in-frame sequences that have V and J called. A share of the clones is absent; for the studies checked, an unresolved V gene accounts for under half, and the remainder has no known explanation. The V and J calls and clone size are taken from that table; D and trimming were inferred from the DNA. For this sample the table gives around 200,000 clones, of which about nine tenths were detected only once. Approximately 1.1% of the sample goes to the ten largest clones.

In the prospective study, participants were about 18 to 95 years old, resided in about two dozen geographic areas of the United States, and were enrolled through a virtual design. Cohort assignment in the prospective study relied on participant-reported clinical history from a screening survey and a study questionnaire. ImmuneRACE Cohort 3 recovered participants were defined by two consecutive negative NP/OP PCR tests, healthcare professional clearance, or symptom resolution. Each participant in the prospective study had whole blood, serum and a nasopharyngeal or oropharyngeal swab collected by mobile phlebotomists. Prospective study participants could optionally give additional blood draws and questionnaires over an approximately 2-month period. Prospective study blood samples were shipped either frozen or at room temperature before DNA extraction. What the authors observed across the whole study: Clinical and demographic metadata were provided uncurated, with the amount varying by source and participant.

The chain is made from TRBV15 and TRBJ2-2, with TRBD1 identical over 11 junction bases. This clonotype originated in a man aged 25-40 years who had recovered from COVID-19. Material for sequencing was PBMCs or T cells enriched from blood (not recorded which). The nucleotide sequence is given as TGTGCCACCAGCAACATCAGGGACAGGGGGTATGCCGGGGAGCTGTTTTTT. Its translation is CATSNIRDRGYAGELFF.